The 16 T cell receptor beta chains presented below share a single source sample, sequenced in a study of regulatory T cells in long-lasting Graves disease. Time point: newly diagnosed GD, antithyroid drugs for less than 3 months. From RNA extracted from PBMCs, the TCR library was made. According to the study, TCR beta libraries were built with iRepertoire HTBI primers and CDR3-region Arm-PCR. TCRdb ran MiXCR on the multiplex PCR reads and lists one entry per CDR3 protein. The table lists approximately 400,000 distinct CDR3 sequences, roughly 15% of them singletons. The sample consisted of peripheral blood mononuclear cells (PBMCs), taken at new diagnosis, from a patient treated with antithyroid drugs. The receptors derive from a female donor with Graves disease.

The chain has TRBV9 and TRBJ1-5; D unresolved. Germline CDR1 and CDR2: SGDLS and YYNGEE. The CDR3 contains 14 residues. Between the trimmed V and J ends, which lost 5 bases and 7 bases, there was a span of 16 bases. The CDR3 region is CASRVLGVSQPQHF. CDR3 sequence (DNA): TGTGCCAGCAGGGTTCTAGGCGTTTCCCAGCCCCAGCATTTT. Using reference TRBV9 and TRBJ1-5 for the parts outside the CDR3, the full variable domain is DSGVTQTPKHLITATGQRVTLRCSPRSGDLSVYWYQQSLDQGLQFLIQYYNGEERAKGNILERFSAQQFPDLHSELNLSSLELGDSALYFCASRVLGVSQPQHFGDGTRLSIL.

This clonotype occurred once. The rearrangement uses TRBV6-2 or TRBV6-3 and TRBJ2-5; 10 positions match TRBD2. The CDR3 runs to 14 residues. Germline V CDR1 and CDR2: MNHEY, SVGEGT. V shed 0 bases and J 7 bases; nucleotides not matched to a gene: 2. CDR3 residues: CASSYSRLAGTQYF. CDR3 DNA sequence: TGTGCCAGCAGTTACTCGAGACTAGCGGGGACCCAGTACTTC.

This clonotype has at least ten counts. The V and J genes are TRBV27 and TRBJ1-5, with D unclear. From germline, CDR1 is MNHEY and CDR2 SMNVEV (reference sequence). The germline V and J ends were trimmed by 6 bases and 6 bases, with 21 bases remaining between them. This CDR3 contains 16 residues. CDR3 amino acids: CASRRYATPSAQPQHF. CDR3 nucleotide sequence: TGTGCCAGCAGGAGATATGCGACACCCTCTGCTCAGCCCCAGCATTTT.

This clonotype was seen repeatedly, ten times or more. This chain links TRBV5-6 with TRBJ2-1, with 8 positions matching TRBD1. V dropped 2 bases and J dropped 8; count of bases not matched to a gene: 9. This CDR3 region has 15 residues. CDR1 is SGHDT and CDR2 is YYEEEE in the germline V gene. The CDR3 coding sequence is TGTGCCAGCAGCTTCAGGGGGCGGACTCGGGATGAGCAGTTCTTC. It yields the protein CASSFRGRTRDEQFF.

The table lists this clonotype with many counts. V is TRBV29-1 and J is TRBJ1-2; weak D call: TRBD1 (5 bases). Germline CDR1 and CDR2: SQVTM and ANQGSEA. The CDR3 has 12 residues. V gave up 3 bases and J gave up 4 bases, with 9 bases separating them. The CDR3 sequence: CSVDQGPYGYTF. The CDR3 DNA follows: TGCAGCGTTGATCAGGGCCCCTATGGCTACACCTTC.

This clonotype was seen a few times. The V and J genes are TRBV4-1 and TRBJ2-3; possible D gene TRBD2, 6 bases. There are 12 residues in the CDR3. Deletions cut 6 bases from V and 7 bases from J, with 11 bases between. Germline CDR1 and CDR2: MGHRA and YSYEKL. DNA for the CDR3: TGCGCCAGCAGTCGGGAGCGCTATACGCAGTATTTT. This translates into CASSRERYTQYF.

This chain's CDR3 is CASNRLQNTEAFF. The CDR3 nucleotides read TGTGCCAGCAACCGTCTTCAAAACACTGAAGCTTTCTTT. The genes are TRBV12-3 or TRBV12-4 and TRBJ1-1; D gene uncertain. Trimming removed 7 bases at V and 2 bases at J, with 11 bases between. The CDR3 spans 13 residues.

This clonotype was counted between two and nine times. The chain combines TRBV19 with TRBJ1-2; 8 positions match TRBD1. The V gene end was trimmed by 5 bases and the J gene end by 4 bases; junction bases not matched to a gene: 6. Germline CDR1 and CDR2: LNHDA and SQIVND (reference sequence). CDR3 size: 14 residues. CDR3 sequence (DNA): TGTGCCAGTAGTTTCGAGACAGGGGTCTATGGCTACACCTTC. Translation: CASSFETGVYGYTF.

This clonotype was observed at least ten times. The chain has TRBV12-3 or TRBV12-4 and TRBJ1-1, with D possibly TRBD1 on 6 matching bases. The CDR3 is made up of 18 amino acids. With 5 bases removed from V and 0 bases from J, the gap between germline ends came to 22 bases. The CDR3 is CASSPKGVAGLMNTEAFF. CDR3 coding DNA: TGTGCCAGCAGTCCGAAGGGGGTGGCGGGCTTGATGAACACTGAAGCTTTCTTT.

This chain links TRBV27 with TRBJ1-6, with no clear D. There are 11 residues in the CDR3. V was trimmed by 8 bases and J by 9 bases, leaving 8 bases between them. The germline V gene encodes CDR1 MNHEY and CDR2 SMNVEV (reference sequence). CDR3 nucleotides: TGTGCCAGCGGCCCTGGTTCACCCCTCCACTTT. Its protein is CASGPGSPLHF.

The CDR3, as DNA: TGTGCCAGCAGCCGTTCTCTCTCGACGGTGTACGAGCAGTACTTC. This codes for CASSRSLSTVYEQYF. The gene calls are TRBV6-1 and TRBJ2-7; no clear D gene. The germline V gene has CDR1 MNHNS and CDR2 SASEGT. Trimming removed 6 bases at V and 4 bases at J, with 19 bases between. The CDR3 consists of 15 residues.

This clonotype has at least ten counts. The CDR3 here is CASSVGQASDGYTF. The CDR3 coding sequence is TGTGCCAGCAGCGTGGGACAGGCCAGTGATGGCTACACCTTC. The chain combines TRBV9 with TRBJ1-2; 8 nucleotides align to TRBD1. Looked up from germline, CDR1 is SGDLS and CDR2 is YYNGEE. The CDR3 is made up of 14 amino acids. The junction had 6 bases not matched to a gene; V was cut back by 2 bases and J by 6 bases.

This clonotype has at least ten counts. The V call is TRBV10-1, the J call TRBJ1-2; D remains ambiguous. The germline V gene has CDR1 WNHNN and CDR2 SYGVQD (reference sequence). The CDR3 is made up of 13 amino acids. Trimming stripped 3 bases from V and 5 bases from J, with 10 bases between. The CDR3 reads CASSDSGRYGYTF. In DNA, the CDR3 is TGCGCCAGCAGTGATTCGGGCCGTTATGGCTACACCTTC.

This clonotype has a count of ten or more. This sequence joins TRBV3-1 and TRBJ2-7; D might be TRBD2 (5 bases). The germline V gene encodes CDR1 LGHDT and CDR2 YNNKEL (reference sequence). The CDR3 has 14 residues. The V end was cut by 4 bases, the J end by 0 bases, with 10 bases between. Here the CDR3 reads CASSPGLFSYEQYF. CDR3 nucleotides: TGTGCCAGCAGCCCCGGACTCTTCTCCTACGAGCAGTACTTC.

Ten or more counts support this clonotype. This rearrangement joins TRBV6-2 or TRBV6-3 to TRBJ2-1; 7 nucleotides align to TRBD1. The V segment lost 5 bases and the J segment 13 bases; nucleotides outside the gene matches: 14. Germline-derived CDR1 and CDR2 are MNHEY and SVGEGT. There are 14 residues in the CDR3. CDR3 sequence (DNA): TGTGCCAGCAGTGACGGGACAGCGTCCCTGAAACAGTTCTTC. It is translated as CASSDGTASLKQFF.

The V call is TRBV19, the J call TRBJ1-5; D is unclear. The CDR3 covers 14 residues. The germline V gene has CDR1 LNHDA and CDR2 SQIVND (reference sequence). Trimming stripped 11 bases from V and 0 bases from J, with 14 bases between. CDR3 region: CAESTPYSNQPQHF. DNA for the CDR3: TGTGCCGAAAGTACCCCATATAGCAATCAGCCCCAGCATTTT. The whole variable domain, remainder taken from reference TRBV19 and TRBJ1-5, is DGGITQSPKYLFRKEGQNVTLSCEQNLNHDAMYWYRQDPGQGLRLIYYSQIVNDFQKGDIAEGYSVSREKKESFPLTVTSAQKNPTAFYLCAESTPYSNQPQHFGDGTRLSIL.